This TCR beta chain emerged from a study of shared T cell receptors in the human thymus. Method: immunoSEQ multiplex PCR; TCRdb's copy keeps in-frame clones and lacks some. Among hundreds of thousands of clones listed, 70% to 90% were seen once. The data also belong to a second study, concerning human thymus T cells. From that second work: From resections taken during corrective heart surgery, the thymus tissue was obtained. V and J gene usage appeared biased in thymic and blood repertoires.

The receptor's source is a boy younger than two with a congenital heart defect. The sample consisted of thymocytes.

The CDR3 DNA reads TGTGCCAGCGGCAGGGGCTCCGGGGAGCTGTTTTTT. Translating gives CASGRGSGELFF. The chain has TRBV5-6 and TRBJ2-2; TRBD1 is a possible D gene (6 bases). The V end lost 7 bases, the J end lost 6 bases, and 10 bases lay between the germline ends. Germline V gene data show CDR1 as SGHDT and CDR2 as YYEEEE. CDR3 length equals 12 residues.